This TCR beta chain was sequenced in a study of siplizumab effects on memory and regulatory T cells. Study-wide results and caveats: Naive T cells were seemingly more diverse than memory cells, and major contributions to the alloresponse seemed to be made by them. Researchers did not confirm the suppressive function of proliferating Tregs from siplizumab cultures.

Note on this clone: Its antigen is unidentified.

Assays examined roughly 9.2 x 10^4 TCR templates per sample. This table comes from immunoSEQ multiplex PCR, and its TCRdb copy is limited to in-frame clones, with some not included. The sample carries roughly 120,000 clones, 92% recorded once. CDR3 length equals 14 residues. The germline gives CDR1 WNHNN, CDR2 SYGVQD (reference sequence). Trimming removed 4 bases from V and 2 bases from J, with 10 bases in between. Input material: Tregs sorted from blood. The chain recombines TRBV10-1 with TRBJ2-3; D may be TRBD1 or TRBD2 (5 bases each). The receptor was derived from a human donor in good health. The CDR3 region is CASSAGRSTDTQYF. The CDR3 nucleotides are TGCGCCAGCAGTGCGGGACGGTCCACAGATACGCAGTATTTT.